A selection of T cell receptor beta chains follows, all from one sample in a study of T cell repertoires in cytomegalovirus infection. TCRdb analysed the reads with MiXCR anew, one entry per CDR3 protein. The data contain roughly 240,000 distinct CDR3 sequences, about 5.9% of them singletons. The material sequenced was PBMCs. The receptors stem from a human donor in good health (CMV status not recorded). Some clones in this sample may be carry-over from other donors' samples. Both conserved end residues are part of each CDR3. The D gene is left open where the match is weak. Not all rows give a size; the values are once, few, many and, for expanded clones, a class.

TRBJ1-2,TRBD1,many,TRBV7-2,TGTGCCAGCAGCCCCAGGGCGGGACAGACTAACTATGGCTACACCTTC,CASSPRAGQTNYGYTF
TRBJ2-7,TRBD1,few,TRBV29-1,TGCAGCGTTGAAGGATGGGGACAGGGTGCCTACGAGCAGTACTTC,CSVEGWGQGAYEQYF
TRBJ2-5,NA,many,TRBV13,TGTGCCAGCAGCGCGGAGTCATTACTAGCAGGGGTCCAAGAGACCCAGTACTTC,CASSAESLLAGVQETQYF
TRBJ1-5,NA,many,TRBV2,TGTGCCAGCAGGGGGACCGTTAGCAATCAGCCCCAGCATTTT,CASRGTVSNQPQHF
TRBJ1-4,NA,NA,TRBV6-5,TGTGCCGGCCCCGGTTTGAGGGGGGCTGAAGGTATAGCTAATGAAAAACTGTTTTTT,CAGPGLRGAEGIANEKLFF
TRBJ1-1,NA,many,TRBV4-2,TGTGCCAGCAGCCAAGATTCACGCCGGAACACTGAAGCTTTCTTT,CASSQDSRRNTEAFF
TRBJ1-2,NA,many,TRBV10-3,TGTGCCATCACCTTGAGAGGGGATGGCTACACCTTC,CAITLRGDGYTF
TRBJ1-2,NA,many,TRBV6-2/TRBV6-3,TGTGCCAGCACCGGCGACACGCGATATGGCTACACCTTC,CASTGDTRYGYTF
TRBJ1-5,NA,many,TRBV7-2,TGTGCCAGCAGCTTAGGGTTCAATCAGCCCCAGCATTTT,CASSLGFNQPQHF
TRBJ2-1,TRBD2,NA,TRBV3-1,TGTGCCAGCAGCCAAGTTAGCGGGGGGGCCTTCTACAATGAGCAGTTCTTC,CASSQVSGGAFYNEQFF
TRBJ2-4,NA,many,TRBV30,TGTGCCTGGAGTGGGGTAGGGAAAAACATTCAGTACTTC,CAWSGVGKNIQYF
TRBJ2-6,NA,NA,TRBV7-9,TGTGCCGGGGCCAACGTCCTGACTTTC,CAGANVLTF
TRBJ2-6,NA,many,TRBV6-2/TRBV6-3,TGTGCCAGCTCCGACAGAAATCCCTCTGGGGCCAACGTCCTGACTTTC,CASSDRNPSGANVLTF
TRBJ2-3,NA,NA,TRBV29-1,TGCAGCGTTGGCGCACTCGGGGACGCAGATACGCAGTATTTT,CSVGALGDADTQYF
TRBJ1-6,NA,many,TRBV20-1,TGCAGTGCTAGAGATCCCGCCAGGGTTAATTCACCCCTCCACTTT,CSARDPARVNSPLHF
TRBJ1-1,NA,many,TRBV7-2,TGTGCCAGCAGCTTATGGCTGCTAGGTAGGGGCGCGAACACTGAAGCTTTCTTT,CASSLWLLGRGANTEAFF
TRBJ2-3,NA,NA,TRBV12-3/TRBV12-4,TGTGCCAGCAGTCTCCAAGGGGGGAAGACAGATACGCAGTATTTT,CASSLQGGKTDTQYF
TRBJ1-4,NA,few,TRBV19,TGTGCCAGTAGTATCCAGAGGACGGCTTCTAATGAAAAACTGTTTTTT,CASSIQRTASNEKLFF
TRBJ1-5,NA,many,TRBV28,TGTGCCAGCAGCTCGACAGATCAGCCCCAGCATTTT,CASSSTDQPQHF
TRBJ1-5,TRBD1,many,TRBV12-3/TRBV12-4,TGTGCCAGCAGTTGGCGGACAGGGTTCTTTCGCAATCAGCCCCAGCATTTT,CASSWRTGFFRNQPQHF
TRBJ2-7,NA,NA,TRBV6-2/TRBV6-3,TGTGCCAGCAGTGACAGACAGGCGACGAGCTCCTACGAGCAGTACTTC,CASSDRQATSSYEQYF
TRBJ2-7,TRBD1,few,TRBV20-1,TGCAGTGCTAGAGGCCATAGCCAAGGTAGCAGGGGGCGCGATCACGAGCAGTACTTC,CSARGHSQGSRGRDHEQYF